Presented here are 22 T cell receptor beta chains from one specimen sequenced in a study of T cell changes during pregnancy in multiple sclerosis. The repertoire was sequenced with immunoSEQ multiplex PCR; TCRdb's copy has only in-frame clones and lacks some. The sample yields 60,000 to 65,000 clones, 80% to 95% seen once. The sample in question was peripheral blood, obtained in the second trimester of pregnancy. All receptors derive from a female donor in good health, enrolled as a control in a pregnancy study.

V gene TRBV11-3 combines with J gene TRBJ2-1; 14 positions match TRBD2. V shed 1 base and J 2 bases; nucleotides not matched to a gene: 1. Germline CDR1 is SGHNT and CDR2 is YENEEA. CDR3 length: 17 residues. CDR3: CASSLGLAGGPYNEQFF. Here the CDR3 DNA reads TGTGCCAGCAGCTTAGGACTAGCGGGAGGGCCCTACAATGAGCAGTTCTTC.

The chain links TRBV15 to TRBJ2-7; 11 nucleotides match TRBD2. Trimming removed 4 bases from V and 4 bases from J; junction bases left unmatched: 6. The CDR3 runs 15 residues. The germline V gene has CDR1 LNHNV and CDR2 YYDKDF (reference sequence). The CDR3 loop reads CATSTKLAGDYEQYF. In DNA form, the CDR3 reads TGTGCCACCAGCACCAAACTAGCGGGAGATTACGAGCAGTACTTC.

This CDR3 reads CASSPGTRTPSSYEQYF. CDR3 nucleotides: TGTGCCAGCAGCCCGGGGACAAGGACCCCTAGCTCCTACGAGCAGTACTTC. The rearrangement joins TRBV5-4 to TRBJ2-7; D is possibly TRBD1 (6 bases). V lost 4 bases, J lost 0 bases, and 20 bases lay in between. This CDR3 contains 17 residues. CDR1 and CDR2 (germline): SGHNT, YYREEE (reference sequence).

V and J are TRBV30 and TRBJ2-7; 14 bases fit TRBD2. The CDR3 extends over 14 amino acids. Germline V CDR1 and CDR2: GTSNPN, SVGIG (reference sequence). Unmatched junction bases numbered 3, after V lost 5 bases and J lost 3 bases. The CDR3 DNA follows: TGTGCCTGGGCGACTAGCGGGAGGGGCTACGAGCAGTACTTC. Translated, it gives CAWATSGRGYEQYF.

The chain carries TRBV29-1 and TRBJ2-1; 10 bases map to TRBD2. The CDR3 loop spans 14 amino acids. The trim removed 7 bases at V and 4 bases at J, leaving 7 bases unmatched. Germline loops: CDR1 SQVTM, CDR2 ANQGSEA. In DNA, the CDR3 is TGCAGCGCGGACGAGCGGGAGGGTTACAATGAGCAGTTCTTC. Translating it yields CSADEREGYNEQFF.

This chain connects TRBV4-1 to TRBJ2-3; 9 positions match TRBD2. Germline V gene data show CDR1 as MGHRA and CDR2 as YSYEKL. The CDR3 spans 15 residues. The junction had 6 bases not matched to a gene; V was cut back by 6 bases and J by 2 bases. CDR3 DNA sequence: TGCGCCAGCAGGTGGCGGGGGGGCGACACAGATACGCAGTATTTT. Protein sequence: CASRWRGGDTDTQYF.

This clone was recorded only once. The CDR3 bases are TGTGCCAGCAGCTTAAGGCGGGGCCGTACCTACAATGAGCAGTTCTTC. This sequence encodes CASSLRRGRTYNEQFF. The chain combines TRBV7-2 with TRBJ2-1; TRBD2 is a possible D gene (6 bases). The germline V gene has CDR1 SGHTA and CDR2 FQGNSA. The CDR3 has 16 residues. The V gene lost 2 bases and the J gene lost 2 bases, with 13 bases spanning the gap.

J is TRBJ2-2 and V is TRBV7-2; TRBD1 aligns across 9 bases. Germline V gives CDR1 SGHTA, CDR2 FQGNSA. V trimming: 1 base; J trimming: 4 bases; junction bases outside the gene matches: 10. The CDR3 is made up of 18 amino acids. As DNA, the CDR3 is TGTGCCAGCAGCTTAGGGGGTTGGGGACAGGGCATCACCGGGGAGCTGTTTTTT. Translation gives CASSLGGWGQGITGELFF.

This chain connects TRBV19 to TRBJ2-1; TRBD2 matches at 7 bases. The CDR3 covers 17 residues. V was pared by 6 bases and J by 8 bases, with 19 bases of the junction left unmatched. CDR1 and CDR2 (germline): LNHDA, SQIVND (reference sequence). CDR3: CASRSGLRGGRSDEQFF. For the CDR3, the DNA is TGTGCCAGTAGGAGTGGGTTAAGGGGCGGGAGATCCGATGAGCAGTTCTTC.

The rearrangement links TRBV5-1 to TRBJ1-4; weak D call: TRBD1 (6 bases). CDR3 length: 14 amino acids. V lost 3 bases and J 4 bases, leaving 10 bases between the germline ends. Germline V gene lookup returns CDR1 SGHRS and CDR2 YFSETQ. In DNA, the CDR3 is TGCGCCAGCAGCTGGGGGGGGCTTAATGAAAAACTGTTTTTT. Amino acid sequence: CASSWGGLNEKLFF. Full variable domain (missing parts from reference TRBV5-1 and TRBJ1-4): KAGVTQTPRYLIKTRGQQVTLSCSPISGHRSVSWYQQTPGQGLQFLFEYFSETQRNKGNFPGRFSGRQFSNSRSEMNVSTLELGDSALYLCASSWGGLNEKLFFGSGTQLSVL.

V gene TRBV4-3 combines with J gene TRBJ2-5, with 10 bases that match TRBD2. CDR3 length equals 18 residues. Germline V gene data show CDR1 as LGHNA and CDR2 as YSLEER. The V gene end was trimmed by 4 bases and the J gene end by 2 bases; junction bases not matched to a gene: 13. This CDR3 reads CASSLYSASGSLQETQYF. The CDR3 DNA sequence: TGCGCCAGCAGCCTCTATTCCGCTAGCGGGAGTCTTCAAGAGACCCAGTACTTC.

The rearrangement joins TRBV19 to TRBJ2-3, with 8 bases aligning to TRBD2. CDR3 length equals 15 residues. Germline loops: CDR1 LNHDA, CDR2 SQIVND (reference sequence). V gave up 6 bases and J gave up 6 bases; unmatched junction bases: 11. The CDR3 bases are TGTGCCAGTAGGCCCGGCGGGGGGCGTGTTGATACGCAGTATTTT. It encodes CASRPGGGRVDTQYF.

The CDR3 here is CASSFRYEQYF. CDR3 DNA sequence: TGTGCCAGCAGCTTCCGCTACGAGCAGTACTTC. This chain joins TRBV5-5 and TRBJ2-7, with D uncertain. V was pared by 2 bases and J by 3 bases, with 3 bases between. Germline CDR1 is SGHKS and CDR2 is YYEKEE (reference sequence). The CDR3 extends over 11 amino acids.

The J gene is TRBJ2-7, the V gene TRBV7-2; 9 nucleotides agree with TRBD1. V lost 5 bases to trimming and J lost 3 bases; unmatched junction nucleotides: 5. Per the germline V gene, CDR1 is SGHTA and CDR2 is FQGNSA. CDR3 length: 14 residues. Here the CDR3 reads CASSDRGFLYEQYF. The DNA of the CDR3 is TGTGCCAGCAGCGACAGGGGGTTTCTCTACGAGCAGTACTTC. Full variable domain (missing parts from reference TRBV7-2 and TRBJ2-7): GAGVSQSPSNKVTEKGKDVELRCDPISGHTALYWYRQSLGQGLEFLIYFQGNSAPDKSGLPSDRFSAERTGGSVSTLTIQRTQQEDSAVYLCASSDRGFLYEQYFGPGTRLTVT.

The chain links TRBV2 to TRBJ2-5; D might be TRBD2 (7 bases). CDR1 is SNHLY and CDR2 is FYNNEI in the germline V gene. The CDR3 spans 18 residues. Trimming shortened V by 3 bases and J by 5 bases, and 25 bases separated the two germline ends. Here the CDR3 DNA reads TGTGCCAGCAGTGAGGGCCTAGGGCGGGGGCAAGGGAGGGAGACCCAGTACTTC. Its protein product is CASSEGLGRGQGRETQYF.

The rearrangement uses TRBV25-1 and TRBJ1-4; D is unclear. Germline CDR1 is MGHDK and CDR2 is SYGVNS. V lost 2 bases to trimming and J lost 7 bases, with 14 bases between them. There are 15 residues in the CDR3. CDR3 in amino acids: CASSEAGLWVEKLFF. The CDR3 nucleotides are TGTGCCAGCAGTGAAGCGGGTTTATGGGTTGAAAAACTGTTTTTT. The whole variable domain, remainder taken from reference TRBV25-1 and TRBJ1-4, is EADIYQTPRYLVIGTGKKITLECSQTMGHDKMYWYQQDPGMELHLIHYSYGVNSTEKGDLSSESTVSRIRTEHFPLTLESARPSHTSQYLCASSEAGLWVEKLFFGSGTQLSVL.

The V and J genes are TRBV15 and TRBJ2-1, with 14 positions matching TRBD2. V shed 1 base and J 4 bases; nucleotides not matched to a gene: 3. The germline CDR1 and CDR2 sequences are LNHNV and YYDKDF (reference sequence). This CDR3 spans 17 amino acids. CDR3: CATSRGGLAGVYNEQFF. Written as DNA, the CDR3 is TGTGCCACCAGCAGAGGGGGACTAGCGGGAGTATACAATGAGCAGTTCTTC. The entire variable domain, with the rest obtained from reference TRBV15 and TRBJ2-1, is as follows: DAMVIQNPRYQVTQFGKPVTLSCSQTLNHNVMYWYQQKSSQAPKLLFHYYDKDFNNEADTPDNFQSRRPNTSFCFLDIRSPGLGDTAMYLCATSRGGLAGVYNEQFFGPGTRLTVL.

V gene TRBV9 combines with J gene TRBJ2-1, with 14 nucleotides matching TRBD2. The CDR3 is made up of 16 amino acids. The V segment lost 4 bases and the J segment 8 bases; nucleotides outside the gene matches: 8. From germline, CDR1 is SGDLS and CDR2 YYNGEE. Here the CDR3 reads CASSPAGTSGGDEQFF. The CDR3, as DNA: TGTGCCAGCAGCCCCGCCGGGACTAGCGGGGGCGATGAGCAGTTCTTC.

The J gene is TRBJ1-2, the V gene TRBV9; D gene ambiguous. Germline lookup yields CDR1 SGDLS and CDR2 YYNGEE. The CDR3 runs to 15 residues. Trimming took off 0 bases at V and 2 bases at J, with 11 bases between the two ends. The CDR3 region has the DNA TGTGCCAGCAGCGTAGATGTCTCTTTAAACTATGGCTACACCTTC. The encoded protein is CASSVDVSLNYGYTF.

The chain is built from TRBV2 and TRBJ2-1, with 12 nucleotides matching TRBD2. Germline CDR1 SNHLY, CDR2 FYNNEI. V shed 4 bases and J 3 bases; nucleotides not matched to a gene: 13. The CDR3 totals 19 residues. The CDR3 is CASSGSLTSGRQDYNEQFF. The CDR3 coding sequence is TGTGCCAGCAGTGGCAGCCTGACTAGCGGGAGACAGGACTACAATGAGCAGTTCTTC.

The chain has TRBV29-1 and TRBJ1-2, with 7 nucleotides matching TRBD1. The V segment lost 0 bases and the J segment 8 bases; nucleotides outside the gene matches: 12. The germline CDR1 and CDR2 sequences are SQVTM and ANQGSEA. The CDR3 extends over 15 amino acids. The CDR3 DNA is TGCAGCGTTGAAGACGGTGGAGGGGGCGCGGGGGGCTACACCTTC. Its translation: CSVEDGGGGAGGYTF.

This rearrangement joins TRBV11-2 to TRBJ2-5; TRBD2 matches 9 bases. The germline CDR1 and CDR2 sequences are SGHAT and FQNNGV. The V segment lost 5 bases and the J segment 4 bases; nucleotides outside the gene matches: 14. The CDR3 spans 17 residues. CDR3 sequence: CASSPGAGREGGETQYF. The DNA for the CDR3 is TGTGCCAGCAGCCCCGGGGCGGGGCGGGAGGGCGGAGAGACCCAGTACTTC.